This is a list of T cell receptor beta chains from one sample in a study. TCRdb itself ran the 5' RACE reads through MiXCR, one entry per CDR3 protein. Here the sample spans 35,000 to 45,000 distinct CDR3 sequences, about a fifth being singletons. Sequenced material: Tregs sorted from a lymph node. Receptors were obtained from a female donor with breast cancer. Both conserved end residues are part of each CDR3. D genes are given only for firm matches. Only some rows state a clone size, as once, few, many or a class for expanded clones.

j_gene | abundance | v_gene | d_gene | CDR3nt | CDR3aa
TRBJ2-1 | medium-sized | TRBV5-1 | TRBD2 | TGCGCCAGCAGCCCCGGGACTAGTTGGGAGCAGTTCTTC | CASSPGTSWEQFF
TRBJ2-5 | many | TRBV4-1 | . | TGCGCCAGCTCTGGAGGGGCAGGAGAGACCCAGTACTTC | CASSGGAGETQYF
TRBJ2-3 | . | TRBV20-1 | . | TGCAGTGCTAGACAGGGCCCAGATACGCAGTATTTT | CSARQGPDTQYF
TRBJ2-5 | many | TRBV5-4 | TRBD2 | TGTGCCAGCAGCCCGACTAGCGGGAACAATCAAGAGACCCAGTACTTC | CASSPTSGNNQETQYF
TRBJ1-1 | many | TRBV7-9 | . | TGTGCCAGCAGCGAAATGGGGGTGAACACTGAAGCTTTCTTT | CASSEMGVNTEAFF
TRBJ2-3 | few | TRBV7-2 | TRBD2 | TGTGCCAGCAGCTTAGGATATGCGGGGGGGGGCACAGATACGCAGTATTTT | CASSLGYAGGGTDTQYF
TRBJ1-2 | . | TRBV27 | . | TGTGCCAGCAGTCCCACGGGGGCTAACTATGGCTACACCTTC | CASSPTGANYGYTF
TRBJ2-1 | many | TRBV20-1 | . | TGCAGTGCTAGATGGTGGGAGGGGGGCTACAATGAGCAGTTCTTC | CSARWWEGGYNEQFF
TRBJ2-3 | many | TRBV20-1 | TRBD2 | TGCAGTGCGACGCGACCGGGACTAGCGGGCAACACAGATACGCAGTATTTT | CSATRPGLAGNTDTQYF
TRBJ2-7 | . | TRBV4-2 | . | TGTGCCAGCAGCCAAGACCACGGGGAAGCCTACGAGCAGTACTTC | CASSQDHGEAYEQYF
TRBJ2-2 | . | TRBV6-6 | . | TGTGCCAGCAGTTACTCGACTGGGGGAAGTACCGGGGAGCTGTTTTTT | CASSYSTGGSTGELFF
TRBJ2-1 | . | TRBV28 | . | TGTGCCAGCAGTCCCCATTCGAAGGCCGACAATGAGCAGTTCTTC | CASSPHSKADNEQFF
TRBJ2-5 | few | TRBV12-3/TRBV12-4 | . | TGTGCCAGCAGTTTAGCCGGCTTGAAAGAGACCCAGTACTTC | CASSLAGLKETQYF
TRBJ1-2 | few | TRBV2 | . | TGTGCCGGACACGGGACTCTTGGCCAGGGCTACACCTTC | CAGHGTLGQGYTF
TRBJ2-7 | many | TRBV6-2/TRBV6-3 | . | TGTGCAAGTCGCGGGCGGGGCTCCTACGAGCAGTACTTC | CASRGRGSYEQYF
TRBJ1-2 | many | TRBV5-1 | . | TGCGCCAGCAGCTTGGGTCAGGGTTCGGTTAGCGGCTACACCTTC | CASSLGQGSVSGYTF
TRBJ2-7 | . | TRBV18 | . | TGTGCCAGCTCACCACCGGGGGGAACCTACAAGCAGTACTTC | CASSPPGGTYKQYF
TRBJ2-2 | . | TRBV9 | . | TGTGCCAGCAGCGTATTCCCCCCGCAGAACACCGGGGAGCTGTTTTTT | CASSVFPPQNTGELFF
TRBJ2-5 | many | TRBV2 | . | TGTGCCAGCAGTAAAGACAGTTTTTCAGAGACCCAGTACTTC | CASSKDSFSETQYF
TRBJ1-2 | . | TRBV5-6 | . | TGTGCCAGCAGTTACGGGACCAGCGGAGGCTACACCTTC | CASSYGTSGGYTF
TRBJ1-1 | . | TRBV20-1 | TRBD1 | TGCAGTGCTAGGAAACGGACAGGGGACACTGAAGCTTTCTTT | CSARKRTGDTEAFF
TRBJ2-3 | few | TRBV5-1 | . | TGCGCCAGCAGCAGAACAGGGGCGGGGGATACGCAGTATTTT | CASSRTGAGDTQYF
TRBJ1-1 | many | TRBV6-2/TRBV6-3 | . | TGTGCCAGCAGTTACATTGGGAACACTGAAGCTTTCTTT | CASSYIGNTEAFF
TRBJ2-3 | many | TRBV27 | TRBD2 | TGTGCCAGCAGTCACAGACTAGCGGGAGGGGGAGCAGATACGCAGTATTTT | CASSHRLAGGGADTQYF
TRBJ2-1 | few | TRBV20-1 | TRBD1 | TGCAGTGCCGAGGATATAATTGTGACAGGGGGTAAGAATGAGCAGTTCTTC | CSAEDIIVTGGKNEQFF
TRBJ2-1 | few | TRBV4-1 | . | TGCGCCAGCAGCCAACAGGACTGGACGTCTTACAATGAGCAGTTCTTC | CASSQQDWTSYNEQFF
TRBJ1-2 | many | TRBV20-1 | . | TGCAGTGCTTCAGCCGGGGAAAAGGGAAGAAACTATGGCTACACCTTC | CSASAGEKGRNYGYTF
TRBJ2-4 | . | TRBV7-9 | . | TGTGCCAGCAGCAACAACAGGGCGGCCAAAAACATTCAGTACTTC | CASSNNRAAKNIQYF
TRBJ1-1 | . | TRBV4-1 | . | TGCGCCAGCAGCCTTTCGGGCTGGCCGAACACTGAAGCTTTCTTT | CASSLSGWPNTEAFF
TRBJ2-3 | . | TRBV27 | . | TGTGCCAGCAGTGCCCGGACTACATACACAGATACGCAGTATTTT | CASSARTTYTDTQYF
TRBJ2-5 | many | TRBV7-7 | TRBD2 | TGTGCCAGCAGCTCGGGACTAGCGGGTCAAGAGACCCAGTACTTC | CASSSGLAGQETQYF
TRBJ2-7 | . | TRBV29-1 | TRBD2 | TGCAGCGCCGAAGAAAGTTTTGGCCCAGAGACTAGCGGGGTCTACGAGCAGTACTTC | CSAEESFGPETSGVYEQYF
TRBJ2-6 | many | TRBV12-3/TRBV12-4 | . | TGTGCCAGCAGAACGGACAGACTTGGGGCCAACGTCCTGACTTTC | CASRTDRLGANVLTF
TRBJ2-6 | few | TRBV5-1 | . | TGCGCCAGCAGCTTGAAAGGGGCGACCGGGGCCAACGTCCTGACTTTC | CASSLKGATGANVLTF
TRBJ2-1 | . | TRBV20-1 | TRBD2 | TGCAGTGCTAGAGGGAGTCCTAGCGGGAGTTCCCATGAGCAGTTCTTC | CSARGSPSGSSHEQFF
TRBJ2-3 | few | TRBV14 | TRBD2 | TGTGCCAGCAGCCCCAACCTAGCGGCCTCTAGCACAGATACGCAGTATTTT | CASSPNLAASSTDTQYF
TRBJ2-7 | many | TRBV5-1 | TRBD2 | TGCGCCAGCAGCTTGGAAGCGGGAGGGTCAGGCGAGCAGTACTTC | CASSLEAGGSGEQYF
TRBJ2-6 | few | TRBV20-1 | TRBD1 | TGCAGTGCTAGACGGGACAGGGCTGGGGCCAACGTCCTGACTTTC | CSARRDRAGANVLTF
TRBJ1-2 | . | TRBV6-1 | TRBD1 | TGTGCCAGCGGTGACTGGACAGGGCAGTACTATGGCTACACCTTC | CASGDWTGQYYGYTF
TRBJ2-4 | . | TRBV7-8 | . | TGTGCCAGCAGCTTAAACTTAGCCAAAAACATTCAGTACTTC | CASSLNLAKNIQYF
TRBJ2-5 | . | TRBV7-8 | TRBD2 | TGTGCCAGCAGCTCCAGACTAGCGGGAGGCGAAGAGACCCAGTACTTC | CASSSRLAGGEETQYF
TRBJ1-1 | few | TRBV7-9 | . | TGTGCCAGCAGCTATAGGCTAGACAGGCCTGAAGCTTTCTTT | CASSYRLDRPEAFF
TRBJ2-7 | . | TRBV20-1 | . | TGCAGTGCTAGTGTGGGGCACGAGCAGTACTTC | CSASVGHEQYF
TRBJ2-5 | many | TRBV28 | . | TGTGCCAGCAGTCCAAGATGGAAAGAGACCCAGTACTTC | CASSPRWKETQYF
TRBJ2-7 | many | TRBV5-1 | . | TGCGCCAGCAGCTTCACGGGACCCTACGAGCAGTACTTC | CASSFTGPYEQYF
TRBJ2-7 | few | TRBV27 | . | TGTGCCAGCAGTTCAGCGACTCAGGGGGGCGAGCAGTACTTC | CASSSATQGGEQYF
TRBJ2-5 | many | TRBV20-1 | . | TGCAGTGCTAGATGGGAAGGAGAGACCCAGTACTTC | CSARWEGETQYF
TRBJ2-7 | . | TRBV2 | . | TGTGCCAGCAGCCAACACGGCGGGATATACGAGCAGTACTTC | CASSQHGGIYEQYF
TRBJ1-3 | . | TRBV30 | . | TGTGCCTGGATCCAACCTGGAAACACCATATATTTT | CAWIQPGNTIYF
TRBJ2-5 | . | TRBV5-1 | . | TGCGCCAGCAGGAAATTGGCAGGGGTAGGGGAGACCCAGTACTTC | CASRKLAGVGETQYF
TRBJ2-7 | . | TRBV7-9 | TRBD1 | TGTGCCAGCAGCTTAGCGCAACAGGGGCTAACCTACGAGCAGTACTTC | CASSLAQQGLTYEQYF
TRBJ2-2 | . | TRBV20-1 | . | TGCAGTGCTAGAGTTAGCTTGAACACCGGGGAGCTGTTTTTT | CSARVSLNTGELFF
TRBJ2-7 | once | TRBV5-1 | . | TGCGCCAGCAGCCTCCGAGGGGACAATTCCTACGAGCAGTACTTC | CASSLRGDNSYEQYF
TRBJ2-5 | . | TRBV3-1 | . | TGTGCCAGCAGCTCTCTCGGCTGGACAGATCAAGAGACCCGGTACTTC | CASSSLGWTDQETRYF
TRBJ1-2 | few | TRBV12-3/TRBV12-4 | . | TGTGCCACCGAGGGTAACTATGGCTACACCTTC | CATEGNYGYTF
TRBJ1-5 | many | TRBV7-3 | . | TGTGCCAGCAGCTTGGGGGGGGATCAGCCCCAGCATTTT | CASSLGGDQPQHF
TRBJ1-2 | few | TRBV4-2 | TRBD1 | TGTGCCAGCAGCCATATGTACAGGGGTAGTAGCTATGGCTACACCTTC | CASSHMYRGSSYGYTF
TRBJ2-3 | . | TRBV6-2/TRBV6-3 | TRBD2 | TGTGCCAGCAGTTACTCCATGGGGGCGGGAGGGTCAAATACGCAGTATTTT | CASSYSMGAGGSNTQYF